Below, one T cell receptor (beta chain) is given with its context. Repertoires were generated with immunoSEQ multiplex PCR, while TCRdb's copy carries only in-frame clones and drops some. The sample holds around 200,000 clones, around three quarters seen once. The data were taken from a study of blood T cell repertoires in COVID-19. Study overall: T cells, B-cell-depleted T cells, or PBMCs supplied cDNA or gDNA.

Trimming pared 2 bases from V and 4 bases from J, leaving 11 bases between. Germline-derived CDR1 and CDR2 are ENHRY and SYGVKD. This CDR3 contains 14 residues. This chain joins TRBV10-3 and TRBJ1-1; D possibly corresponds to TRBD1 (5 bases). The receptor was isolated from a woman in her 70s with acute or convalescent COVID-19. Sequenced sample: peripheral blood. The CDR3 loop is CAISEQGRVTEAFF. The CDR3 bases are TGTGCCATCAGTGAGCAGGGAAGAGTCACTGAAGCTTTCTTT.